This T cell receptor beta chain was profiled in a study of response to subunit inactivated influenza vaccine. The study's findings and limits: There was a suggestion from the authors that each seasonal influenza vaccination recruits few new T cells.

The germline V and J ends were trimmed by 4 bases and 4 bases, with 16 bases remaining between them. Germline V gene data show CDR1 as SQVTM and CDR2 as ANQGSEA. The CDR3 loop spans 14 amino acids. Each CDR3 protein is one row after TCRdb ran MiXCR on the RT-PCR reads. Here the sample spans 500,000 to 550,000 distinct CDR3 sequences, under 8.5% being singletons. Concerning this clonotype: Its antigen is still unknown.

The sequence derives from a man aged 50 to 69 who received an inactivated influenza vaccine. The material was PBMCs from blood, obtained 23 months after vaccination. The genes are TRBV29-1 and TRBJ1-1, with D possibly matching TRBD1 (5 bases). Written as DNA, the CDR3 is TGCAGCGTTGTTCACCAGGGACGGGGCACTGAAGCTTTCTTT. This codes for CSVVHQGRGTEAFF.